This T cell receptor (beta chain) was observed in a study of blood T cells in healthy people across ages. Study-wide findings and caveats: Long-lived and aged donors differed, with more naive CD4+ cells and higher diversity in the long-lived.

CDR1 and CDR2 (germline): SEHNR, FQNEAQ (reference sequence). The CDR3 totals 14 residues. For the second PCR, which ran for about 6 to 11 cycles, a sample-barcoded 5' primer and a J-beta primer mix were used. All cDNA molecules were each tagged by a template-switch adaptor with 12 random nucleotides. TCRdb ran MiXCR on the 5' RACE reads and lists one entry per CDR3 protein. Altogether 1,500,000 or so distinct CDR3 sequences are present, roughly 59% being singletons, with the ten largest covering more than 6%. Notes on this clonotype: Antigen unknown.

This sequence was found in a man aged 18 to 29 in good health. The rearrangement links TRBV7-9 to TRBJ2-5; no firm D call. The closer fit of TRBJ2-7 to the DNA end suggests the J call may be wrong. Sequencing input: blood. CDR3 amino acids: CASIPDGASYEQYF. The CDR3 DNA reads TGTGCCAGCATTCCGGACGGCGCAAGCTACGAGCAGTACTTC.